The 29 T cell receptor beta chains presented below share a single source sample, sequenced in a study of identical twins. One entry per CDR3 protein results from TCRdb running MiXCR on the 5' RACE reads. The table shows 420,000 or so distinct CDR3 sequences, with less than 20% occurring only once. The sequencing input was naive T cells sorted from blood. Every receptor here comes from a man aged 45-65 years in good health.

This clonotype was detected only a few times. The genes are TRBV24-1 and TRBJ2-5; D unresolved. Germline lookup yields CDR1 KGHDR and CDR2 SFDVKD. The CDR3 is 15 residues long. Trimming left V 5 bases short and J 1 base short, with 13 bases between. The CDR3 sequence is CATSAAVESQETQYF. The DNA for the CDR3 is TGTGCCACCAGTGCCGCCGTTGAGTCCCAAGAGACCCAGTACTTC.

This clonotype came up many times. This rearrangement joins TRBV30 to TRBJ1-6, with a weak D call TRBD1 (5 bases). V lost 0 bases and J 7 bases, leaving 13 bases between the germline ends. The length of the CDR3 is 15 residues. Germline CDR1 and CDR2: GTSNPN and SVGIG (reference sequence). The CDR3: CAWSVPQGRNSPLHF. In nucleotides, the CDR3 is TGTGCCTGGAGTGTCCCCCAGGGACGGAATTCACCCCTCCACTTT.

This clonotype turned up a few times. The chain joins TRBV6-5 to TRBJ2-7, with 8 nucleotides matching TRBD1. CDR1 is MNHEY and CDR2 is SVGAGI in the germline V gene. This CDR3 contains 15 residues. V gave up 3 bases and J gave up 5 bases; unmatched junction bases: 9. CDR3 sequence reads: CASSYFGQGAHEQYF. The DNA for the CDR3 is TGTGCCAGCAGTTATTTCGGGCAGGGGGCCCACGAGCAGTACTTC.

This clonotype has ten or more counts. This rearrangement joins TRBV10-2 to TRBJ2-2; 7 bases fit TRBD2. Looked up from germline, CDR1 is WSHSY and CDR2 is SAAADI. J lost 1 base, V lost 11 bases, and 13 bases had no gene match. There are 16 residues in the CDR3. The CDR3 DNA reads as TGCGCCTGCGAACAAACCGGACTAGAGAACACCGGGGAGCTGTTTTTT. Translation gives CACEQTGLENTGELFF.

This clonotype was seen repeatedly, ten times or more. V is TRBV7-6 and J is TRBJ2-2; D is uncertain. Trimming stripped 2 bases from V and 0 bases from J, with 7 bases between. Germline V CDR1 and CDR2: SGHVS, FNYEAQ. This CDR3 is built from 15 residues. CDR3 sequence reads: CASSLYGANTGELFF. CDR3 sequence (DNA): TGTGCCAGCAGCTTATATGGCGCGAACACCGGGGAGCTGTTTTTT.

This rearrangement joins TRBV27 to TRBJ2-5; D is ambiguous. The germline V and J ends were trimmed by 4 bases and 1 base, with 13 bases remaining between them. The CDR3 is 15 amino acids. The germline V gene encodes CDR1 MNHEY and CDR2 SMNVEV (reference sequence). CDR3 region: CASSSLGRVQETQYF. The CDR3 DNA reads TGTGCCAGCAGTTCCCTGGGTAGGGTCCAAGAGACCCAGTACTTC.

The genes are TRBV4-2 and TRBJ2-5; D uncertain. V lost 1 base, J lost 7 bases, and 13 bases lay in between. This CDR3 is built from 14 residues. Germline assignment: CDR1 LGHNA and CDR2 YNFKEQ. CDR3 DNA sequence: TGTGCCAGCAGCCAAGTTTGGACGGATGGGACCCAGTACTTC. Encoded protein: CASSQVWTDGTQYF.

The rearrangement joins TRBV12-3 or TRBV12-4 to TRBJ1-5; D is possibly TRBD1 (5 bases). The CDR3 consists of 14 residues. With 7 bases removed from V and 2 bases from J, the gap between germline ends came to 12 bases. The CDR3, as DNA: TGTGCCAGCACCTCCTCGGGGGGCAATCAGCCCCAGCATTTT. Translation: CASTSSGGNQPQHF.

This clonotype was recorded at least ten times. The V call is TRBV10-3, the J call TRBJ2-3; 7 bases align to TRBD1. Germline assignment: CDR1 ENHRY and CDR2 SYGVKD. The CDR3 is made up of 18 amino acids. The ends lost 0 bases at V and 2 bases at J; junction bases unmatched: 11. The CDR3 region is CAISESLRGGRSTDTQYF. The CDR3 DNA reads TGTGCCATCAGTGAGTCTCTGAGAGGGGGCAGGTCCACAGATACGCAGTATTTT.

The chain employs TRBV12-3 or TRBV12-4 and TRBJ2-2; the match to TRBD2 covers 10 bases. This CDR3 comprises 16 residues. Trimming removed 6 bases from V and 3 bases from J; junction bases left unmatched: 7. DNA of the CDR3: TGTGCCAGCAGCTCTAGCGGGGGCCGCGACACCGGGGAGCTGTTTTTT. Its translation: CASSSSGGRDTGELFF.

This chain uses TRBV11-1 with TRBJ1-6; 8 bases fit TRBD1. The ends lost 0 bases at V and 10 bases at J; junction bases unmatched: 5. The CDR3 runs 15 residues. Germline CDR1 SGHAT, CDR2 FQDESV (reference sequence). The CDR3 here is CASSLATGAGSPLHF. For the CDR3, the DNA is TGTGCCAGCAGCTTAGCGACAGGGGCTGGATCACCCCTCCACTTT. The complete variable domain, with remaining parts taken from reference TRBV11-1 and TRBJ1-6, reads EAEVAQSPRYKITEKSQAVAFWCDPISGHATLYWYRQILGQGPELLVQFQDESVVDDSQLPKDRFSAERLKGVDSTLKIQPAELGDSAMYLCASSLATGAGSPLHFGNGTRLTVT.

This clonotype was seen ten or more times. This sequence joins TRBV10-3 and TRBJ1-2; no firm D call. The CDR3 is made up of 15 amino acids. Germline lookup yields CDR1 ENHRY and CDR2 SYGVKD. V dropped 0 bases and J dropped 2 bases, with 10 bases sitting between them. The CDR3 region has the DNA TGTGCCATCAGTGAGTCGATCTCGGGGAACTATGGCTACACCTTC. It codes for CAISESISGNYGYTF.

This clonotype was observed many times. The chain employs TRBV6-1 and TRBJ2-3; D might be TRBD2 (6 bases). The V and J ends lost 6 bases and 5 bases respectively, with 15 bases between them. Per the germline V gene, CDR1 is MNHNS and CDR2 is SASEGT. The CDR3 loop spans 14 amino acids. CDR3 in amino acids: CASSSGGALDTQYF. DNA of the CDR3: TGTGCCAGCAGCTCCGGCGGGGCCCTAGATACGCAGTATTTT.

At least ten counts were recorded for this clonotype. This chain joins TRBV6-1 and TRBJ2-1, with TRBD1 matching over 8 bases. The germline V gene encodes CDR1 MNHNS and CDR2 SASEGT. Germline trimming cut 1 base from V and 0 bases from J; bases unmatched to any gene: 2. This CDR3 has 16 amino acids. The CDR3 sequence: CASSEVTGGSYNEQFF. CDR3 DNA sequence: TGTGCCAGCAGTGAAGTAACAGGGGGCTCCTACAATGAGCAGTTCTTC.

V usage is TRBV20-1 and J usage is TRBJ2-1; the D is unclear. The CDR3 runs 12 residues. V lost 3 bases to trimming and J lost 6 bases, with 9 bases between them. From germline, CDR1 is DFQATT and CDR2 SNEGSKA (reference sequence). This chain's CDR3 is CSASLTPNEQFF. The CDR3 DNA sequence: TGCAGTGCTAGTCTCACGCCCAATGAGCAGTTCTTC.

The chain couples TRBV29-1 to TRBJ2-7; perhaps D is TRBD1 or TRBD2 (5 bases each). The germline gives CDR1 SQVTM, CDR2 ANQGSEA. The CDR3 has 15 residues. Trimming pared 7 bases from V and 4 bases from J, leaving 23 bases between. CDR3: CSAQTGTDASYEQYF. CDR3 DNA sequence: TGCAGCGCCCAGACCGGGACCGACGCATCTTACGAGCAGTACTTC.

This clonotype was observed many times. The chain employs TRBV11-2 and TRBJ2-5; the match to TRBD2 covers 10 bases. CDR1 SGHAT and CDR2 FQNNGV come from the germline V gene. This CDR3 comprises 17 residues. Losses at the gene ends were 5 bases for V and 0 bases for J; bases not matched to a gene: 9. The CDR3 sequence is CASSPVGLAANQETQYF. CDR3 DNA: TGTGCCAGCAGCCCGGTCGGACTAGCGGCGAACCAAGAGACCCAGTACTTC.

The sample holds a few counts of this clonotype. The V gene is TRBV29-1, the J gene TRBJ2-3, with D perhaps TRBD1 (7 bases). V was cut by 4 bases and J by 5 bases, with 16 bases left in between. CDR3 size: 14 residues. CDR1 is SQVTM, CDR2 ANQGSEA, per germline. In DNA form, the CDR3 reads TGCAGCGTTGGGGGTCATCAGGGGGGAGATACGCAGTATTTT. Protein: CSVGGHQGGDTQYF.

This clonotype appeared many times. The rearrangement joins TRBV20-1 to TRBJ1-6; 7 nucleotides agree with TRBD1. Germline CDR1 DFQATT, CDR2 SNEGSKA (reference sequence). V shed 6 bases, J shed 8 bases, and the junction held 10 bases outside the gene matches. There are 14 residues in the CDR3. The DNA of the CDR3 is TGCAGTGCCGCAGATTACAGGGGTTATTCACCCCTCCACTTT. It specifies CSAADYRGYSPLHF.

The J gene is TRBJ2-7, the V gene TRBV11-2, with 12 bases aligning to TRBD2. V lost 5 bases, J lost 4 bases, and 6 bases stayed unmatched. The CDR3 loop spans 15 amino acids. The V gene's germline CDR1 is SGHAT and CDR2 FQNNGV. CDR3 protein: CASSRLTSGGYEQYF. DNA of the CDR3: TGTGCCAGCAGCCGTTTGACTAGCGGGGGTTACGAGCAGTACTTC.

This clonotype showed up just a few times. The chain recombines TRBV7-2 with TRBJ2-1; 10 bases line up with TRBD2. CDR1 and CDR2 from the germline V gene are SGHTA and FQGNSA. The V gene end was trimmed by 11 bases and the J gene end by 5 bases; junction bases not matched to a gene: 9. The CDR3 spans 14 residues. The CDR3 nucleotides are TGTGCCGGACGGCTAGCGGGAGCTAACAATGAGCAGTTCTTC. Amino acid sequence: CAGRLAGANNEQFF. Complete variable domain (other parts from reference TRBV7-2 and TRBJ2-1): GAGVSQSPSNKVTEKGKDVELRCDPISGHTALYWYRQSLGQGLEFLIYFQGNSAPDKSGLPSDRFSAERTGGSVSTLTIQRTQQEDSAVYLCAGRLAGANNEQFFGPGTRLTVL.

Many counts were recorded for this clonotype. CDR3 region: CSVFGNEQYF. Written as DNA, the CDR3 is TGCAGCGTTTTTGGGAACGAGCAGTACTTC. This rearrangement joins TRBV29-1 to TRBJ2-7; no clear D. Germline V gene lookup returns CDR1 SQVTM and CDR2 ANQGSEA. The CDR3 sequence is 10 residues long. V was trimmed by 5 bases and J by 5 bases, leaving 7 bases between them.

This clonotype was picked up a small number of times. This chain uses TRBV28 with TRBJ1-2; 11 bases fit TRBD1. V gave up 3 bases and J gave up 2 bases; unmatched junction bases: 2. Germline assignment: CDR1 MDHEN and CDR2 SYDVKM. CDR3 length: 15 residues. CDR3 protein: CASSFRDRGNYGYTF. For the CDR3, the DNA is TGTGCCAGCAGTTTCCGGGACAGGGGGAACTATGGCTACACCTTC.

This clonotype has more than one count but fewer than ten. The rearrangement links TRBV27 to TRBJ1-6; 7 positions match TRBD1. Per the germline V gene, CDR1 is MNHEY and CDR2 is SMNVEV (reference sequence). The V segment lost 0 bases and the J segment 7 bases; nucleotides outside the gene matches: 6. This CDR3 is built from 16 residues. The CDR3 region has the DNA TGTGCCAGCAGTTTATCTCCGACAGGGATGAATTCACCCCTCCACTTT. Protein product: CASSLSPTGMNSPLHF.

This clonotype was observed a handful of times. The chain uses TRBV12-3 or TRBV12-4 and TRBJ1-1, with D uncertain. The CDR3 runs 13 residues. V dropped 5 bases and J dropped 5 bases, with 12 bases sitting between them. This CDR3 is CASSPHPQTEAFF. CDR3 DNA sequence: TGTGCCAGCAGTCCACACCCCCAAACTGAAGCTTTCTTT.

This clonotype was counted at least ten times. This chain links TRBV5-1 with TRBJ2-2, with D unresolved. The V gene's germline CDR1 is SGHRS and CDR2 YFSETQ. The CDR3 spans 11 residues. Trimming pared 4 bases from V and 6 bases from J, leaving 4 bases between. CDR3 sequence: CASSGAGELFF. CDR3 DNA: TGCGCCAGCAGCGGGGCCGGGGAGCTGTTTTTT. The complete variable domain, with remaining parts taken from reference TRBV5-1 and TRBJ2-2, reads KAGVTQTPRYLIKTRGQQVTLSCSPISGHRSVSWYQQTPGQGLQFLFEYFSETQRNKGNFPGRFSGRQFSNSRSEMNVSTLELGDSALYLCASSGAGELFFGEGSRLTVL.

A note on this clonotype: A much larger clone sits a single nucleotide away, making a read error possible. This chain uses TRBV12-3 or TRBV12-4 with TRBJ2-7; tentatively, D is TRBD1 (5 bases). There are 14 residues in the CDR3. V dropped 5 bases and J dropped 6 bases, with 17 bases sitting between them. CDR3 bases: TGTGCCAGCAGTCTCGTGGACACGCTGAGCGAGCAGTACTTC. This encodes CASSLVDTLSEQYF.

This clonotype was detected a few times. The CDR3 is CSARDGVYGYTF. CDR3 nucleotide sequence: TGCAGTGCTAGAGATGGCGTGTATGGCTACACCTTC. The rearrangement uses TRBV20-1 and TRBJ1-2, with D unresolved. This CDR3 contains 12 residues. V gave up 0 bases and J gave up 5 bases, with 7 bases separating them. Germline V gives CDR1 DFQATT, CDR2 SNEGSKA (reference sequence).

This chain joins TRBV12-3 or TRBV12-4 and TRBJ2-7; no reliable D call. V shed 5 bases and J shed 3 bases, with 11 bases lying between them. This CDR3 spans 13 amino acids. CDR3 sequence (DNA): TGTGCCAGCAGTATTGGGATTTTCTACGAGCAGTACTTC. It yields the protein CASSIGIFYEQYF.